The clone carrying this TCR beta chain was seen once. This record comes from a study of blood T cell repertoires in COVID-19. CDR1 is MNHEY, CDR2 SVGAGI, per germline. V was pared by 1 base and J by 7 bases, with 7 bases between. This CDR3 spans 12 amino acids. Libraries were prepared by immunoSEQ multiplex PCR; TCRdb keeps only in-frame clonotypes and omits some of them. This sample carries 200,000 to 300,000 clones, roughly 80% of them seen once, and the ten largest clones take 3.5% to 5%. The V and J genes are TRBV6-5 and TRBJ1-1, with D perhaps TRBD1 (5 bases). This TCR was sampled from a man in his sixties with acute or convalescent COVID-19. Sequenced sample: peripheral blood. DNA of the CDR3: TGTGCCAGCAGTTACTGGGGGGGTGAAGCTTTCTTT. Translated, it gives CASSYWGGEAFF.